Listed below are T cell receptor beta chains from one sample, sequenced in a study of cytotoxic CD8 clonotypes in ibrutinib-treated CLL. Some clones are missing from TCRdb's copy, which holds only in-frame ones; the method was immunoSEQ multiplex PCR. The sample has about 25,000 clones, 70% to 75% seen once. The specimen comprised PBMCs, sampled after 12 months of ibrutinib treatment. The receptor set was obtained from a human donor with chronic lymphocytic leukemia. Both conserved end residues are part of each CDR3. A D gene is named only where the DNA matches it firmly. For some rows the clone size is stated as once, few or many, or as a class when expanded; others skip it.

TRBJ2-7 | TRBV5-1 | - | TRBD2 | CASSLGPTSGGEQYF | TGCGCCAGCAGCTTGGGCCCGACTAGCGGGGGTGAGCAGTACTTC
TRBJ1-5 | TRBV19 | once | TRBD1 | CASSNRGNSNQPQHF | TGTGCCAGTAGTAACAGGGGGAATAGCAATCAGCCCCAGCATTTT
TRBJ1-1 | TRBV29-1 | - | TRBD1 | CSVEGTGVGNTEAFF | TGCAGCGTTGAAGGGACAGGGGTCGGGAACACTGAAGCTTTCTTT
TRBJ1-6 | TRBV28 | - | - | CASSLNQGLNSPLHF | TGTGCCAGCAGTTTAAATCAGGGGCTTAATTCACCCCTCCACTTT
TRBJ1-1 | TRBV7-3 | - | - | CASSGSGAEAFF | TGTGCCAGCAGCGGGAGCGGGGCGGAAGCTTTCTTT
TRBJ2-5 | TRBV7-3 | once | TRBD1 | CASSPGTAEETQYF | TGTGCCAGCAGCCCAGGGACAGCCGAAGAGACCCAGTACTTC
TRBJ1-1 | TRBV7-8 | - | TRBD1 | CASSHGTGEAFF | TGTGCCAGCAGCCATGGGACAGGGGAAGCTTTCTTT
TRBJ1-2 | TRBV5-6 | - | TRBD1 | CASSPGQGIVHYGYTF | TGTGCCAGCAGCCCGGGACAGGGGATTGTACACTATGGCTACACCTTC
TRBJ2-2 | TRBV9 | - | TRBD2 | CASSVRTSGAGELFF | TGTGCCAGCAGCGTCCGGACTAGCGGGGCCGGGGAGCTGTTTTTT
TRBJ2-7 | TRBV28 | - | - | CASSLIGPRRGEQYF | TGTGCCAGCAGTTTAATTGGTCCTCGGAGGGGGGAGCAGTACTTC
TRBJ2-2 | TRBV9 | few | - | CASSARGGADTGELFF | TGTGCCAGCAGCGCCCGTGGGGGGGCGGACACCGGGGAGCTGTTTTTT
TRBJ2-1 | TRBV6-1 | - | TRBD2 | CAASGFYNEQFF | TGTGCCGCTAGCGGGTTTTACAATGAGCAGTTCTTC
TRBJ1-2 | TRBV7-9 | few | - | CASTAYPGSGYTF | TGTGCCAGCACAGCTTATCCAGGGTCGGGCTACACCTTC